These 30 T cell receptor beta chains originate from one sample sequenced in a study of blood T cells in healthy people across ages. Then a second PCR, running roughly 7 to 11 cycles, was carried out with a sample-barcoded 5' primer and a J-beta primer mix. TCRdb re-analysed the 5' RACE reads in MiXCR, keeping a single row per CDR3 protein. Found here are about 1.8 million distinct CDR3 sequences, just under 50% of them singletons; the top ten hold 2% to 2.5%. Material: blood. These receptor sequences come from a woman in her thirties or forties in good health.

In regard to this clonotype: Mismatch with germline at one junction end may stem from a read error. This sequence joins TRBV9 and TRBJ2-1; D remains unclear. CDR3 length equals 15 residues. Germline lookup yields CDR1 SGDLS and CDR2 YYNGEE. The CDR3 DNA reads TGTGCCAGCAGCGTAGAACCCTTCAACTACAATGAGCGGTTCTTC. Its protein product is CASSVEPFNYNERFF.

A few counts support this clonotype. This chain links TRBV28 with TRBJ2-5, with 8 bases fitting TRBD1. The CDR3 totals 16 residues. The J segment lost 5 bases and the V segment lost 3 bases, leaving 11 bases of the junction unmatched. Germline assignment: CDR1 MDHEN and CDR2 SYDVKM. The CDR3 sequence: CASSFLGRGRLETQYF. CDR3 nucleotides: TGTGCCAGCAGTTTCCTTGGCAGGGGGCGATTGGAGACCCAGTACTTC.

The J gene is TRBJ2-7, the V gene TRBV20-1, with D possibly matching TRBD1 (5 bases). CDR1 DFQATT and CDR2 SNEGSKA come from the germline V gene (reference sequence). The CDR3 is 11 residues long. V was trimmed by 5 bases and J by 5 bases, leaving 10 bases between them. The CDR3 coding sequence is TGCAGTGCTCTTGGACATAACGAGCAGTACTTC. Amino acid sequence: CSALGHNEQYF.

This clonotype was seen a single time. This chain uses TRBV2 with TRBJ2-1; D assignment may be TRBD1 or TRBD2 (5 bases each). CDR1 SNHLY and CDR2 FYNNEI come from the germline V gene. This CDR3 region has 12 residues. The V end was cut by 7 bases, the J end by 6 bases, with 10 bases between. The CDR3 DNA follows: TGTGCCAGCACGGGGCAACTCAATGAGCAGTTCTTC. As protein: CASTGQLNEQFF.

This chain uses TRBV5-5 with TRBJ2-3; 8 nucleotides line up with TRBD1. The CDR3 covers 13 residues. Losses at the gene ends were 4 bases for V and 10 bases for J; bases not matched to a gene: 8. CDR1 is SGHKS, CDR2 YYEKEE, per germline (reference sequence). CDR3 sequence: CASSLGQGWPQYF. The CDR3, as DNA: TGTGCCAGCAGCCTCGGACAGGGATGGCCGCAGTATTTT.

The chain uses TRBV6-1 and TRBJ2-3; perhaps D is TRBD1 or TRBD2 (5 bases each). The CDR3 runs 15 residues. Per germline, CDR1 MNHNS and CDR2 SASEGT. The V end lost 4 bases, the J end lost 0 bases, and 11 bases lay between the germline ends. In DNA, the CDR3 is TGTGCCAGCAGTGGTCGTGGGACGAGCACAGATACGCAGTATTTT. Translating gives CASSGRGTSTDTQYF.

This clonotype was detected once. The chain uses TRBV24-1 and TRBJ1-2; no definite D call. The germline CDR1 and CDR2 sequences are KGHDR and SFDVKD. V lost 3 bases, J lost 4 bases, and 17 bases lay in between. CDR3 length equals 16 residues. The CDR3 region is CATSDGRHPAGYGYTF. CDR3 in DNA: TGTGCCACCAGTGATGGCCGTCACCCGGCTGGCTATGGCTACACCTTC.

The chain couples TRBV29-1 to TRBJ2-7; no firm D call. Germline V CDR1 and CDR2: SQVTM, ANQGSEA. The CDR3 contains 11 residues. The V end was cut by 4 bases, the J end by 3 bases, with 7 bases between. CDR3 sequence (DNA): TGCAGCGTTGGAACAGACTACGAGCAGTACTTC. Its protein product is CSVGTDYEQYF.

CDR3 coding DNA: TGTGCCAGCAGTTTCTTAGCGGGGGAGGGTGAGACCCAGTACTTC. This translates into CASSFLAGEGETQYF. The rearrangement joins TRBV12-3 or TRBV12-4 to TRBJ2-5; 9 nucleotides agree with TRBD2. This CDR3 is built from 15 residues. Losses at the gene ends were 3 bases for V and 5 bases for J; bases not matched to a gene: 7.

This clonotype was found a few times. CDR3 in amino acids: CASSFLQGATNEKLFF. The CDR3 region has the DNA TGTGCCAGCAGTTTTCTACAGGGGGCTACTAATGAAAAACTGTTTTTT. The chain uses TRBV12-3 or TRBV12-4 and TRBJ1-4, with TRBD1 matching 9 bases. The length of the CDR3 is 16 residues. V shed 3 bases and J 2 bases; nucleotides not matched to a gene: 4.

This clonotype was found a few times. This chain joins TRBV11-1 and TRBJ2-3; D perhaps matches TRBD1 (6 bases). This CDR3 spans 13 amino acids. CDR1 and CDR2 (germline): SGHAT, FQDESV (reference sequence). V was cut by 3 bases and J by 6 bases, with 10 bases left in between. CDR3 nucleotides: TGTGCCAGCAGCTTTAACAGGGAGGATACGCAGTATTTT. It specifies CASSFNREDTQYF.

This rearrangement joins TRBV7-2 to TRBJ1-2; D perhaps matches TRBD1 (5 bases). Trimming removed 0 bases from V and 2 bases from J, with 10 bases in between. The CDR3 consists of 15 residues. Germline CDR1 reads SGHTA; CDR2 reads FQGNSA. Here the CDR3 reads CASSLAQNRNYGYTF. The CDR3 DNA reads as TGTGCCAGCAGCTTAGCGCAGAACAGGAACTATGGCTACACCTTC.

This chain uses TRBV28 with TRBJ2-4; D unresolved. The CDR3 extends over 15 amino acids. CDR1 and CDR2 (germline): MDHEN, SYDVKM. The V end was cut by 1 base, the J end by 3 bases, with 10 bases between. CDR3: CASSLSGSIKNIQYF. The CDR3 DNA reads as TGTGCCAGCAGTTTATCCGGATCTATCAAAAACATTCAGTACTTC.

This clonotype appeared many times. This rearrangement joins TRBV20-1 to TRBJ2-1; TRBD2 might be the D (6 bases). The V end was cut by 3 bases, the J end by 6 bases, with 15 bases between. Germline CDR1 DFQATT, CDR2 SNEGSKA (reference sequence). The length of the CDR3 is 14 residues. In DNA, the CDR3 is TGCAGTGCTAGGGGCCACGGACTATTCAATGAGCAGTTCTTC. It is translated as CSARGHGLFNEQFF.

The J gene is TRBJ2-5, the V gene TRBV4-2; weak D call: TRBD2 (5 bases). Per the germline V gene, CDR1 is LGHNA and CDR2 is YNFKEQ. This CDR3 region has 15 residues. Trimming took off 1 base at V and 2 bases at J, with 11 bases between the two ends. CDR3 DNA sequence: TGTGCCAGCAGCCAAGGTGGACTTTTACAAGAGACCCAGTACTTC. This encodes CASSQGGLLQETQYF.

The chain joins TRBV20-1 to TRBJ2-7; tentative D call: TRBD1 (6 bases). The CDR3 loop spans 17 amino acids. The V gene lost 0 bases and the J gene lost 2 bases, with 20 bases spanning the gap. The germline V gene encodes CDR1 DFQATT and CDR2 SNEGSKA (reference sequence). CDR3 DNA: TGCAGTGCTAGAGATCTCGATGGACAGAAAATAGCCTACGAGCAGTACTTC. Protein: CSARDLDGQKIAYEQYF.

This rearrangement joins TRBV7-2 to TRBJ2-1; D unresolved. The V gene's germline CDR1 is SGHTA and CDR2 FQGNSA. CDR3 length equals 14 residues. V shed 4 bases and J shed 8 bases, with 15 bases lying between them. CDR3 region: CASSYTNRLYEQFF. The CDR3 region has the DNA TGTGCCAGCAGCTACACTAATCGACTTTATGAGCAGTTCTTC.

The V call is TRBV29-1, the J call TRBJ2-6; TRBD1 matches 10 bases. Germline CDR1 and CDR2: SQVTM and ANQGSEA. V was clipped by 3 bases and J by 1 base; unmatched bases: 3. This CDR3 region has 16 residues. CDR3 amino acids: CSVEDRGVSGANVLTF. CDR3 in DNA: TGCAGCGTTGAGGACAGGGGGGTTTCTGGGGCCAACGTCCTGACTTTC.

The chain recombines TRBV9 with TRBJ2-7, with TRBD1 matching over 10 bases. Germline CDR1 SGDLS, CDR2 YYNGEE. The length of the CDR3 is 15 residues. The trim removed 3 bases at V and 4 bases at J, leaving 7 bases unmatched. The CDR3 loop reads CASSASGTGVYEQYF. The CDR3 region has the DNA TGTGCCAGCAGCGCCTCCGGGACAGGGGTATACGAGCAGTACTTC.

The table lists this clonotype with a few counts. The V gene is TRBV7-2, the J gene TRBJ2-3; 9 bases match TRBD1. V was pared by 7 bases and J by 4 bases, with 6 bases of the junction left unmatched. The CDR3 length is 14 residues. In germline, CDR1 is SGHTA, CDR2 FQGNSA. CDR3 sequence: CASTRDREADTQYF. In nucleotides, the CDR3 is TGTGCCAGCACCCGGGACAGGGAAGCAGATACGCAGTATTTT.

The CDR3 loop reads CASSLESGGAGEQFF. In DNA, the CDR3 is TGTGCCAGCAGCTTGGAGAGCGGGGGGGCGGGCGAGCAGTTCTTC. This rearrangement joins TRBV5-6 to TRBJ2-1; 10 bases are shared with TRBD2. The CDR3 sequence is 15 residues long. Germline CDR1 and CDR2: SGHDT and YYEEEE. Trimming at V came to 0 bases and at J to 10 bases, leaving 7 bases not matched to a gene.

This clonotype has just one count. This sequence joins TRBV28 and TRBJ1-2, with D perhaps matching TRBD1 (6 bases). Germline V gene lookup returns CDR1 MDHEN and CDR2 SYDVKM. V dropped 5 bases and J dropped 7 bases, with 17 bases sitting between them. The CDR3 length is 14 residues. The chain's CDR3 is CASSTDGGARGYTF. As DNA, the CDR3 is TGTGCCAGCAGTACTGACGGGGGCGCTCGTGGCTACACCTTC.

CDR3 nucleotide sequence: TGTGCCAGCTCCCGGGCTAGCGCCTACGAGCAGTACTTC. Translation gives CASSRASAYEQYF. The chain has TRBV18 and TRBJ2-7, with D possibly TRBD2 on 6 matching bases. The CDR3 is made up of 13 amino acids. V shed 6 bases and J shed 2 bases, with 11 bases lying between them. CDR1 and CDR2 (germline): KGHSH, LQKENI.

In this sample, this clonotype turned up a few times. The V and J genes are TRBV7-2 and TRBJ2-7; no firm D call. V was pared by 5 bases and J by 7 bases, with 18 bases between. The CDR3 runs 14 residues. Germline CDR1 and CDR2: SGHTA and FQGNSA. The CDR3 region has the DNA TGTGCCAGCAGCCTCTTGGGTGGTGGTTTGGAGCAGTACTTC. Protein product: CASSLLGGGLEQYF.

The chain carries TRBV28 and TRBJ2-3; 8 positions agree with TRBD1. Germline V gene sequence: CDR1 MDHEN, CDR2 SYDVKM. CDR3 length: 13 residues. The CDR3 sequence is CAVDRGITDTQYF. In DNA, the CDR3 is TGTGCTGTAGACAGGGGAATCACAGATACGCAGTATTTT.

The chain combines TRBV5-1 with TRBJ2-5; 15 nucleotides match TRBD2. The DNA end is more similar to TRBJ2-7, so the J call may be wrong. Per germline, CDR1 SGHRS and CDR2 YFSETQ. The CDR3 runs 18 residues. CDR3 amino acids: CASSLAPGLAGGSYEQYF. The CDR3, as DNA: TGCGCCAGCAGCTTGGCCCCGGGACTAGCGGGGGGCTCATACGAGCAGTACTTC.

This chain connects TRBV28 to TRBJ2-3; 10 bases agree with TRBD2. V dropped 8 bases and J dropped 6; count of bases not matched to a gene: 5. CDR1 and CDR2 (germline): MDHEN, SYDVKM. The CDR3 is made up of 13 amino acids. CDR3 sequence reads: CASGTSVPDTQYF. DNA for the CDR3: TGTGCCAGCGGGACTAGCGTCCCGGATACGCAGTATTTT.

This clonotype was detected only once. This chain connects TRBV7-9 to TRBJ2-5, with 7 bases fitting TRBD1. V trimming: 5 bases; J trimming: 4 bases; junction bases outside the gene matches: 7. The CDR3 spans 14 residues. CDR1 SEHNR and CDR2 FQNEAQ come from the germline V gene (reference sequence). The CDR3 DNA sequence: TGTGCCAGCAGCCGCCGGGACAGCGGAGAGACCCAGTACTTC. It yields the protein CASSRRDSGETQYF.

V usage is TRBV24-1 and J usage is TRBJ2-7; 9 nucleotides match TRBD1. The V gene end was trimmed by 3 bases and the J gene end by 4 bases; junction bases not matched to a gene: 9. The CDR3 has 16 amino acids. Germline assignment: CDR1 KGHDR and CDR2 SFDVKD. The CDR3 here is CATSDEGQGRAYEQYF. As DNA, the CDR3 is TGTGCCACCAGTGATGAGGGACAGGGTAGAGCTTACGAGCAGTACTTC.

This rearrangement joins TRBV7-2 to TRBJ2-5; 12 nucleotides agree with TRBD2. This CDR3 region has 16 residues. The junction had 6 bases not matched to a gene; V was cut back by 4 bases and J by 3 bases. Germline V gene lookup returns CDR1 SGHTA and CDR2 FQGNSA. CDR3 bases: TGTGCCAGCAGCTCACCCGGACTAGCGGGGAAAGAGACCCAGTACTTC. Translated, it gives CASSSPGLAGKETQYF.